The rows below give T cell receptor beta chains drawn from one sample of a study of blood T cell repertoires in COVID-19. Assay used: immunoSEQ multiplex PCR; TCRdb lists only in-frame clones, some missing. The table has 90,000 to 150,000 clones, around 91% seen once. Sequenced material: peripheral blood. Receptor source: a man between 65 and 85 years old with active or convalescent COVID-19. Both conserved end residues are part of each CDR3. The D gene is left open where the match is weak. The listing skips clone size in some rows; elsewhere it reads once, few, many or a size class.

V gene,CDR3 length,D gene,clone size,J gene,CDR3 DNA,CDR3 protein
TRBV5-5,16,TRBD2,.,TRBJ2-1,TGTGCCAGCAGCTTGGGAGGACTAGCGGGAGCCAATGAGCAGTTCTTC,CASSLGGLAGANEQFF
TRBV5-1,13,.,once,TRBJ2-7,TGCGCCAGCAGCTTGTCAGGTGTGGCCGAGCAGTACTTC,CASSLSGVAEQYF
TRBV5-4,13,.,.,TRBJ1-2,TGTGCCAGCAGTTCCGGGGGGATTCGTGGCTACACCTTC,CASSSGGIRGYTF
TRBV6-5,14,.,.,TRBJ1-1,TGTGCCAGCAGTTACTCGGCTGGGGCCAAGGGAGCTTTCTTT,CASSYSAGAKGAFF
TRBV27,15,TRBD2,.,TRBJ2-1,TGTGCCAGCAGTTTAGGACTAGCGGGCAACAATGAGCAGTTCTTC,CASSLGLAGNNEQFF
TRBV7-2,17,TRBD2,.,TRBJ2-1,TGTGCCAGCAGCCCCCAGGGACTAGCGGGAACCTACAATGAGCAGTTCTTC,CASSPQGLAGTYNEQFF
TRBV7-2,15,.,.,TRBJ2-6,TGTGCCAGCAGCTTAGTGGGCATTGGGGCCAACGTCCTGACTTTC,CASSLVGIGANVLTF
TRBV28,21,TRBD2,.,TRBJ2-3,TGTGCCAGCAGTTTGTTCGTCCGGGGGACTAGCTCCCGGGAGGGCACAGATACGCAGTATTTT,CASSLFVRGTSSREGTDTQYF
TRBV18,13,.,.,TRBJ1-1,TGTGCCAGCTCACAGGGGATGAACACTGAAGCTTTCTTT,CASSQGMNTEAFF
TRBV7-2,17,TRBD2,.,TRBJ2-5,TGTGCCAGCAGCTCCCGGACTAGCGGTTTTCAACAAGAGACCCAGTACTTC,CASSSRTSGFQQETQYF
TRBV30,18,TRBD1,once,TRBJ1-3,TGTGCCTGGGCGTCCCAACCATACAGGGGAGCAAGTGGAAACACCATATATTTT,CAWASQPYRGASGNTIYF
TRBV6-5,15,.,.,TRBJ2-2,TGTGCCAGCAGTTACGGGACACGCCGGACCGGGGAGCTGTTTTTT,CASSYGTRRTGELFF
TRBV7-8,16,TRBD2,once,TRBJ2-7,TGTGCCAGCAGCTCACGGGGGGAGGGGTCTCGGGGCGAGCAGTACTTC,CASSSRGEGSRGEQYF
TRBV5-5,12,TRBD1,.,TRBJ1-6,TGTGCCAGCAGTGAGGGACAGAGGGCCCTCCACTTT,CASSEGQRALHF
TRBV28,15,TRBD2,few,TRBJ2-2,TGTGCCAGCCGGTTGGCGGGGGTCGCCACCGGGGAGCTGTTTTTT,CASRLAGVATGELFF
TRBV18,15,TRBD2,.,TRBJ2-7,TGTGCCAGCTCACCACCCGGACTAGCGGACTACGAGCAGTACTTC,CASSPPGLADYEQYF
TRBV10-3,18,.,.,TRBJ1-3,TGTGCCATCAGTGTTAGGGGTAGAAGTTCAAGCTCTGGAAACACCATATATTTT,CAISVRGRSSSSGNTIYF
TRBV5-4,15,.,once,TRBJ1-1,TGTGCCAGCAGCTTGGAGAGTCCGGGGGGCACTGAAGCTTTCTTT,CASSLESPGGTEAFF
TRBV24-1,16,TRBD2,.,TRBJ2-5,TGTGCCACCAGTGATTTTGGGCTAGCGGGAAGAGAGACCCAGTACTTC,CATSDFGLAGRETQYF
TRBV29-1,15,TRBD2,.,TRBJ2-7,TGCAGCGTTGACGGGGCGGGGGACTACAATGGTGAGCAGTACTTC,CSVDGAGDYNGEQYF
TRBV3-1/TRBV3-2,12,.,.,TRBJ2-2,TGTGCCAGCAGCCACGGGGCCGGGGAGCTGTTTTTT,CASSHGAGELFF
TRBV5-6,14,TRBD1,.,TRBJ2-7,TGTGCCAGCAGCCCTACAGGGGCCAACTACGAGCAGTACTTC,CASSPTGANYEQYF
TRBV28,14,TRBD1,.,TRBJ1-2,TGTGCCAGCAGCGACAGGGCACCCAACTATGGCTACACCTTC,CASSDRAPNYGYTF
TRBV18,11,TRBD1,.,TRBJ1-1,TGTGCCAGCTCCCCCGGACAGGGGGTTTTCTTT,CASSPGQGVFF
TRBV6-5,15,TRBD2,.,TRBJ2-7,TGTGCCAGCAACCCGACTAGCGGGAGGCCCTACGAGCAGTACTTC,CASNPTSGRPYEQYF
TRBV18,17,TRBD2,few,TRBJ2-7,TGTGCCAGCTCACCACCCTTAGCGGGAGGACGGATTTACGAGCAGTACTTC,CASSPPLAGGRIYEQYF
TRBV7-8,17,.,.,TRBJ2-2,TGTGCCAGCAGCTCTAGTGTAGCGGACCCGAACACCGGGGAGCTGTTTTTT,CASSSSVADPNTGELFF
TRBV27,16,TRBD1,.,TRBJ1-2,TGTGCCAGCAGTTCGACTTCCGGGACAGGGGGGTATGGCTACACCTTC,CASSSTSGTGGYGYTF
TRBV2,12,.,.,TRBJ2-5,TGTGCCAGCAGTGAAGCCGAAGAGACCCAGTACTTC,CASSEAEETQYF
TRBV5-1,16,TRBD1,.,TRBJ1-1,TGCGCCAGCAGCCGAGATCTAACCGGGACAGGGGGTGAAGCTTTCTTT,CASSRDLTGTGGEAFF
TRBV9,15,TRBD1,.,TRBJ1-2,TGTGCCAGCAGCGTAGGGGACAGGGGGTTCTATGGCTACACCTTC,CASSVGDRGFYGYTF
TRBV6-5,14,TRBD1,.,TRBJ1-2,TGTGCCAGCAAGATCGAAGGGGGCAGCTATGGCTACACCTTC,CASKIEGGSYGYTF
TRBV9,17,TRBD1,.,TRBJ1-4,TGTGCCAGCAGCGGACTCCAGACAGGGAGCAGAAATGAAAAACTGTTTTTT,CASSGLQTGSRNEKLFF
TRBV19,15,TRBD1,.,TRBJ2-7,TGTGCCAGTAGTTCCCAAGCAGGGGGCGGTTACGAGCAGTACTTC,CASSSQAGGGYEQYF
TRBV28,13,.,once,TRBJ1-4,TGTACCAGCAGAGTGGTGAGCGGGGAAAAACTGTTTTTT,CTSRVVSGEKLFF
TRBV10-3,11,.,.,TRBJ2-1,TGTGCCATCAGTGAACGAGAGGTGCAGTTCTTC,CAISEREVQFF
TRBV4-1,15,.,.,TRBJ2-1,TGCGCCAGCAGCCACGGCGGATTCTCCTACAATGAGCAGTTCTTC,CASSHGGFSYNEQFF
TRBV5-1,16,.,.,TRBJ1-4,TGCGCCAGCAGCCCCACACCATCAAGTACTAATGAAAAACTGTTTTTT,CASSPTPSSTNEKLFF
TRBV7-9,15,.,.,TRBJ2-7,TGTGCCAGCAGCCGAGGAGGTCGAGAGACCTACGAGCAGTACTTC,CASSRGGRETYEQYF
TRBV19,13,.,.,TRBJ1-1,TGTGCCAGTAGTATCGTTCGGGGAGGTGAAGCTTTCTTT,CASSIVRGGEAFF
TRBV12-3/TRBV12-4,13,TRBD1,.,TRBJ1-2,TGTGCCAGCAGGACAGGGGGCGACTATGGCTACACCTTC,CASRTGGDYGYTF
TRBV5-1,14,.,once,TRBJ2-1,TGCGCCAGCAGCTTGGTGGCTAGTAATCATGAGCAGTTCTTC,CASSLVASNHEQFF
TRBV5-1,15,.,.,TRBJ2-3,TGCGCCAGCAGCCCGGAAGGGGGTATCACAGATACGCAGTATTTT,CASSPEGGITDTQYF
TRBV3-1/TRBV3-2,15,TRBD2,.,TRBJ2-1,TGTGCCAGCAGCCAAGCATCTAGCGGGTACAATGAGCAGTTCTTC,CASSQASSGYNEQFF
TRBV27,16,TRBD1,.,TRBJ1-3,TGTGCCAGCAGTCCCGGGACAGGGGGCTCTGGAAACACCATATATTTT,CASSPGTGGSGNTIYF
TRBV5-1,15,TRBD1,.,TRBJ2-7,TGCGCCAGCAGCTTGGTCCCTGGACAGGGTTTCGAGCAGTACTTC,CASSLVPGQGFEQYF
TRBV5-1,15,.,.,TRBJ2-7,TGCGCCAGCAGCTTGGAGCCAGGGTCTCTGGGGGAGCAGTACTTC,CASSLEPGSLGEQYF
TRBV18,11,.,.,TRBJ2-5,TGTGCCAGCTCACCAGAGGAGACCCAGTACTTC,CASSPEETQYF
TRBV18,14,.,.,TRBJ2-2,TGTGCCAGCTCACCACGGGAGTCCACCGGGGAGCTGTTTTTT,CASSPRESTGELFF
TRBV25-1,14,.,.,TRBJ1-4,TGTGCCAGCAGGTCCGGGACAAAAAATGAAAAACTGTTTTTT,CASRSGTKNEKLFF